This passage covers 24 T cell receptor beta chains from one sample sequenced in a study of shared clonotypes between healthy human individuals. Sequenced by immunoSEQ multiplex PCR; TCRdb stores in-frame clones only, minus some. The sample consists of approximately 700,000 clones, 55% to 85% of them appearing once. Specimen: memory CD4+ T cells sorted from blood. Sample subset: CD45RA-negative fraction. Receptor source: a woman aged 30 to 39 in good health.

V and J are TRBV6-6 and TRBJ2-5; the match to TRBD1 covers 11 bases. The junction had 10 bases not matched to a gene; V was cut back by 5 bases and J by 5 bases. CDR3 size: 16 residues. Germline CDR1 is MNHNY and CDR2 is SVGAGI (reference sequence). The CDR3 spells CASSNPDRGLRETQYF. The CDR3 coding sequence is TGTGCCAGCAGTAATCCGGACAGGGGGCTTAGGGAGACCCAGTACTTC.

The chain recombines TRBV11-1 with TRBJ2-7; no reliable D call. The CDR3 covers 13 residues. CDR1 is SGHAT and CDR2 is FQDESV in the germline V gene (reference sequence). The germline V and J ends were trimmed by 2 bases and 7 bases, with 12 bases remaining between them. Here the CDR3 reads CASSLNPWGEQYF. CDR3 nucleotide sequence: TGTGCCAGCAGCTTAAACCCCTGGGGAGAGCAGTACTTC.

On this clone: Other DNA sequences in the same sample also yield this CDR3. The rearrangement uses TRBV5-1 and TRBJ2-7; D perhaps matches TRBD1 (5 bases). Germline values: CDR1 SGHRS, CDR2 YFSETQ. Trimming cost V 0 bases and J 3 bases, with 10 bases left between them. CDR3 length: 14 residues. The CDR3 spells CASSLDRTYYEQYF. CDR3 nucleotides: TGCGCCAGCAGCTTGGACAGGACCTACTACGAGCAGTACTTC.

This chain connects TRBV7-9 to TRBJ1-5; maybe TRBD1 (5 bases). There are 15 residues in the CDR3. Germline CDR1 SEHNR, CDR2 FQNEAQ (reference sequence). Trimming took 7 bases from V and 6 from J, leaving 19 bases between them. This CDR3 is CASTLRDCLCQPQHF. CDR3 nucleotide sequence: TGTGCCAGCACCCTTCGGGACTGCCTTTGTCAGCCCCAGCATTTT.

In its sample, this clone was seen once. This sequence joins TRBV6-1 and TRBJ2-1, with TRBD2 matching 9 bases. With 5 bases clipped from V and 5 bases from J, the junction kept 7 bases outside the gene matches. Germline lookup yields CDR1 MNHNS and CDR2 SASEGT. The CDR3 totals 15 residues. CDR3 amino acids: CASSRVSGSHNEQFF. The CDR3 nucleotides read TGTGCCAGCAGTCGGGTTAGCGGGAGTCACAATGAGCAGTTCTTC.

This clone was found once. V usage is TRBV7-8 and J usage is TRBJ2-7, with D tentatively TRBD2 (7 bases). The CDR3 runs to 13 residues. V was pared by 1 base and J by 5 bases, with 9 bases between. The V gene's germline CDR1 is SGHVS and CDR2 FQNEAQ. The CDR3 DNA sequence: TGTGCCAGCAGCTTAGGAGGGGGGGACGAGCAGTACTTC. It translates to CASSLGGGDEQYF. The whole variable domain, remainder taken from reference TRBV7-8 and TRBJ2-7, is GAGVSQSPRYKVAKRGQDVALRCDPISGHVSLFWYQQALGQGPEFLTYFQNEAQLDKSGLPSDRFFAERPEGSVSTLKIQRTQQEDSAVYLCASSLGGGDEQYFGPGTRLTVT.

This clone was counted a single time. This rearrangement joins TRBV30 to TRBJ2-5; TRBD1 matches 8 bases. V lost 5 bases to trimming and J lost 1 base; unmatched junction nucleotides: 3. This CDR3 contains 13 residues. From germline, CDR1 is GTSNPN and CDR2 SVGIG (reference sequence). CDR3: CAWGGQGQETQYF. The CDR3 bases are TGTGCCTGGGGAGGACAGGGCCAAGAGACCCAGTACTTC.

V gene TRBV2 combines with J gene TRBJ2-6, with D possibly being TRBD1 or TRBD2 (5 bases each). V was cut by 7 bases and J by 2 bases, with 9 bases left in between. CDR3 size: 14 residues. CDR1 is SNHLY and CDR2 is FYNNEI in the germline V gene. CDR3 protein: CASKRGAGANVLTF. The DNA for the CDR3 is TGTGCCAGCAAGAGGGGAGCTGGGGCCAACGTCCTGACTTTC. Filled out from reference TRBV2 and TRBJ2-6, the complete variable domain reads EPEVTQTPSHQVTQMGQEVILRCVPISNHLYFYWYRQILGQKVEFLVSFYNNEISEKSEIFDDQFSVERPDGSNFTLKIRSTKLEDSAMYFCASKRGAGANVLTFGAGSRLTVL.

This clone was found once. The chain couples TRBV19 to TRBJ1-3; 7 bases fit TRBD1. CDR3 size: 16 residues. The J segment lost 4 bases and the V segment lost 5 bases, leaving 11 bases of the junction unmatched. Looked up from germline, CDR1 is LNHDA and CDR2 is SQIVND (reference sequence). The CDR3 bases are TGTGCCAGTAGTCAGACAGGGCTCGCGCCCGGAAACACCATATATTTT. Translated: CASSQTGLAPGNTIYF.

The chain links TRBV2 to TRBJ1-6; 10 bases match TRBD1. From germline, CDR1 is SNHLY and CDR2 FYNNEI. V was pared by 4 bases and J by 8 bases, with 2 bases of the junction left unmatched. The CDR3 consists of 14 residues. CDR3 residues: CASSGQGAHSPLHF. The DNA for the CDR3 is TGTGCCAGCAGTGGACAGGGGGCACATTCACCCCTCCACTTT.

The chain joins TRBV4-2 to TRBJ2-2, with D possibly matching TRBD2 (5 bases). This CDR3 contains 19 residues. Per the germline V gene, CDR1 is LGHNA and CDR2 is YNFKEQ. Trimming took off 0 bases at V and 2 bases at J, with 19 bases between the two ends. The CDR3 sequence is CASSQDTITWTGNTGELFF. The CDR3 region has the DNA TGTGCCAGCAGCCAAGATACTATCACGTGGACTGGCAACACCGGGGAGCTGTTTTTT.

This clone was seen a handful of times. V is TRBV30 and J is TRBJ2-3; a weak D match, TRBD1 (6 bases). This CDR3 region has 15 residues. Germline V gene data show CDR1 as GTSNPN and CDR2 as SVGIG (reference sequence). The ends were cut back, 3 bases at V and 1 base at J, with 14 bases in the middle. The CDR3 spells CAWRQGLGGTDTQYF. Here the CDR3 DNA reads TGTGCCTGGAGACAGGGTTTGGGGGGCACAGATACGCAGTATTTT.

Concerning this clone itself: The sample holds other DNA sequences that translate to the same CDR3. CDR3 region: CASSLTSGTYNEQFF. The CDR3 coding sequence is TGCGCCAGCAGCCTGACTAGCGGGACCTACAATGAGCAGTTCTTC. V is TRBV5-1 and J is TRBJ2-1; 11 bases agree with TRBD2. CDR1 and CDR2 from the germline V gene are SGHRS and YFSETQ. The CDR3 is made up of 15 amino acids. The junction had 2 bases not matched to a gene; V was cut back by 4 bases and J by 2 bases. Supplemented by reference TRBV5-1 and TRBJ2-1, the full variable domain reads KAGVTQTPRYLIKTRGQQVTLSCSPISGHRSVSWYQQTPGQGLQFLFEYFSETQRNKGNFPGRFSGRQFSNSRSEMNVSTLELGDSALYLCASSLTSGTYNEQFFGPGTRLTVL.

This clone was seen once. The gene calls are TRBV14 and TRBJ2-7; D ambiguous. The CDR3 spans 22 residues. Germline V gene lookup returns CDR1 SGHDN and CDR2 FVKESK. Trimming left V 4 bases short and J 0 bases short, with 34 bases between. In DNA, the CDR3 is TGTGCCAGCAGCCCAAGCGTGAGGCAGTTAAGTAATCTATTTGCGAGCTCCTACGAGCAGTACTTC. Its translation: CASSPSVRQLSNLFASSYEQYF.

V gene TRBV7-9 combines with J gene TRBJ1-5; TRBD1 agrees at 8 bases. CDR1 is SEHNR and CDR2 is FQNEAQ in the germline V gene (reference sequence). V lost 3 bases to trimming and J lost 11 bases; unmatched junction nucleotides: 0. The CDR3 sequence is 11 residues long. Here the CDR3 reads CASSLTGAQHF. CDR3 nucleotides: TGTGCCAGCAGCTTGACAGGGGCCCAGCATTTT.

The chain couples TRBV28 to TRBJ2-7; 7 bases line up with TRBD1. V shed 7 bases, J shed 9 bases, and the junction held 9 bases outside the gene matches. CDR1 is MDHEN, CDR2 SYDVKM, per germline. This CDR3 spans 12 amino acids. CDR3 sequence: CASMGQYERQYF. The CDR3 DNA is TGTGCCAGCATGGGACAGTATGAGCGGCAGTACTTC. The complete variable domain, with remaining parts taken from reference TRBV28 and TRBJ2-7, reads DVKVTQSSRYLVKRTGEKVFLECVQDMDHENMFWYRQDPGLGLRLIYFSYDVKMKEKGDIPEGYSVSREKKERFSLILESASTNQTSMYLCASMGQYERQYFGPGTRLTVT.

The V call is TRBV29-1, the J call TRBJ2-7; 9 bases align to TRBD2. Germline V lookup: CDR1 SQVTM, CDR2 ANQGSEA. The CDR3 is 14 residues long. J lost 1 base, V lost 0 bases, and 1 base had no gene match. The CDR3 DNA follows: TGCAGCGTTGAAGATAGCGGGAGTTCCTACGAGCAGTACTTC. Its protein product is CSVEDSGSSYEQYF.

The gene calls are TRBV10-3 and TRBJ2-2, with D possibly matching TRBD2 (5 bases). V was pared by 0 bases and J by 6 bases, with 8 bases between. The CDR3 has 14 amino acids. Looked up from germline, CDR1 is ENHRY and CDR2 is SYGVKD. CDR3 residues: CAISESDGAGELFF. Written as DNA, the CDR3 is TGTGCCATCAGTGAGTCAGACGGGGCCGGGGAGCTGTTTTTT.

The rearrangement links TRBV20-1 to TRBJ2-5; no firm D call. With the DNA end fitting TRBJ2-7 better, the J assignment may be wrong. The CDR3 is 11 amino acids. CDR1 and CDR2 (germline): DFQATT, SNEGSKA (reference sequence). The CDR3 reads CSAKMWDEQYF. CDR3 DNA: TGCAGTGCAAAAATGTGGGACGAGCAGTACTTC.

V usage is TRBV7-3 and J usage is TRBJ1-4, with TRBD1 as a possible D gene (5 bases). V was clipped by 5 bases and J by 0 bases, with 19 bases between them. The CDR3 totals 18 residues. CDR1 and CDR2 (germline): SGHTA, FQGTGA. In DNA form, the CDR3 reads TGTGCCAGCAGCACCCCCGGGACGGAATTATCAACTAATGAAAAACTGTTTTTT. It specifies CASSTPGTELSTNEKLFF.

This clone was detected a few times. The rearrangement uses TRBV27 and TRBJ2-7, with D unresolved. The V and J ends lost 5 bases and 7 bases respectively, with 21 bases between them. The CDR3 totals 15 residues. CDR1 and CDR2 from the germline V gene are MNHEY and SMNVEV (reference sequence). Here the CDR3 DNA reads TGTGCCAGCAGTCCCCGCGCTGTTTTGGCCGGGGAGCAGTACTTC. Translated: CASSPRAVLAGEQYF.

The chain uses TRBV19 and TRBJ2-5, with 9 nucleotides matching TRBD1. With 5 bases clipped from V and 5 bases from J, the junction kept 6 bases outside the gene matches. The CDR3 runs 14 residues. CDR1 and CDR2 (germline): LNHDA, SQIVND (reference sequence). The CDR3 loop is CASSAGTGWETQYF. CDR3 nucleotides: TGTGCCAGTAGTGCCGGGACAGGGTGGGAGACCCAGTACTTC. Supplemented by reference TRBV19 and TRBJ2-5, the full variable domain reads DGGITQSPKYLFRKEGQNVTLSCEQNLNHDAMYWYRQDPGQGLRLIYYSQIVNDFQKGDIAEGYSVSREKKESFPLTVTSAQKNPTAFYLCASSAGTGWETQYFGPGTRLLVL.

CDR3 coding DNA: TGTGCCAGCAGTTCGGGACCACAGCTAGAAGCTTTCTTT. It is translated as CASSSGPQLEAFF. The chain couples TRBV28 to TRBJ1-1, with a tentative D call TRBD1 (5 bases). The CDR3 totals 13 residues. The V end was cut by 4 bases, the J end by 8 bases, with 14 bases between. Germline CDR1 and CDR2: MDHEN and SYDVKM.

Written as DNA, the CDR3 is TGTGCCAGCAGCCGGACTAGCGGGAGCCCCACAGATACGCAGTATTTT. Protein: CASSRTSGSPTDTQYF. V usage is TRBV5-4 and J usage is TRBJ2-3, with TRBD2 matching over 13 bases. V lost 4 bases to trimming and J lost 2 bases; unmatched junction nucleotides: 4. CDR1 SGHNT and CDR2 YYREEE come from the germline V gene (reference sequence). The CDR3 is 16 residues long. The whole variable domain, remainder taken from reference TRBV5-4 and TRBJ2-3, is ETGVTQSPTHLIKTRGQQVTLRCSSQSGHNTVSWYQQALGQGPQFIFQYYREEENGRGNFPPRFSGLQFPNYSSELNVNALELDDSALYLCASSRTSGSPTDTQYFGPGTRLTVL.